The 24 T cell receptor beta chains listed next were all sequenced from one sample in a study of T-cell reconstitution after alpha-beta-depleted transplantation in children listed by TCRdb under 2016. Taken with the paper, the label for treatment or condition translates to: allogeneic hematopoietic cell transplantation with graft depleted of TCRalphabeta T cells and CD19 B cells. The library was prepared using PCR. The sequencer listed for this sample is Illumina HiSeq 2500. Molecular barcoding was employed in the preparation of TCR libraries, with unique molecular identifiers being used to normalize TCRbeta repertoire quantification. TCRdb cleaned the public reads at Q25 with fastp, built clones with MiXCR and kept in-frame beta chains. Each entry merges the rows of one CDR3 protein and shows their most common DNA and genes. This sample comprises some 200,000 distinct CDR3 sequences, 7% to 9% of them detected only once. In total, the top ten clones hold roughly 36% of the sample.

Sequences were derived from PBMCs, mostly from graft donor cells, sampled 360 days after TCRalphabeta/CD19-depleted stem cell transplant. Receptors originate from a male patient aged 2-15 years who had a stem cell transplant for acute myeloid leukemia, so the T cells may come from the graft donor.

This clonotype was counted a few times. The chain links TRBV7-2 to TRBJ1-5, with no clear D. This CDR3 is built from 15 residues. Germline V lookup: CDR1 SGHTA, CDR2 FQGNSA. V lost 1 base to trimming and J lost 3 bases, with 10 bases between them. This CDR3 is CASSLVVGNNQPQHF. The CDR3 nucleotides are TGTGCCAGCAGCTTAGTAGTAGGGAACAATCAGCCCCAGCATTTT. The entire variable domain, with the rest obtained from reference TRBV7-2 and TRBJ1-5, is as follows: GAGVSQSPSNKVTEKGKDVELRCDPISGHTALYWYRQSLGQGLEFLIYFQGNSAPDKSGLPSDRFSAERTGGSVSTLTIQRTQQEDSAVYLCASSLVVGNNQPQHFGDGTRLSIL.

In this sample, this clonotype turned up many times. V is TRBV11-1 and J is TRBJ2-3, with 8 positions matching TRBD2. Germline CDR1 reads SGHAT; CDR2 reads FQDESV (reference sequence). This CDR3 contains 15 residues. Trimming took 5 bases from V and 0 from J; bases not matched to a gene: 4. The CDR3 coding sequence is TGTGCCAGCAGCCGACTAGCGTGGAGCACAGATACGCAGTATTTT. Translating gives CASSRLAWSTDTQYF.

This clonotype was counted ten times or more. The CDR3 reads CASSVLVFSTDTQYF. CDR3 DNA: TGTGCCAGCAGCGTTTTAGTTTTCAGCACAGATACGCAGTATTTT. The V call is TRBV9, the J call TRBJ2-3; D is uncertain. Germline V gives CDR1 SGDLS, CDR2 YYNGEE. The length of the CDR3 is 15 residues. The V and J ends lost 2 bases and 0 bases respectively, with 10 bases between them. Looking up the rest from reference TRBV9 and TRBJ2-3 gives the full variable domain: DSGVTQTPKHLITATGQRVTLRCSPRSGDLSVYWYQQSLDQGLQFLIQYYNGEERAKGNILERFSAQQFPDLHSELNLSSLELGDSALYFCASSVLVFSTDTQYFGPGTRLTVL.

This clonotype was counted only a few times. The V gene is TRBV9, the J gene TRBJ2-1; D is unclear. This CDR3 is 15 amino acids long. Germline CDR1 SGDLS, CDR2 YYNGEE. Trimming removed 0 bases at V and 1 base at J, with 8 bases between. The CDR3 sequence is CASSVDPGSYNEQFF. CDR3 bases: TGTGCCAGCAGCGTAGATCCGGGTTCCTACAATGAGCAGTTCTTC. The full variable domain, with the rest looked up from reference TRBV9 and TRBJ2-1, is DSGVTQTPKHLITATGQRVTLRCSPRSGDLSVYWYQQSLDQGLQFLIQYYNGEERAKGNILERFSAQQFPDLHSELNLSSLELGDSALYFCASSVDPGSYNEQFFGPGTRLTVL.

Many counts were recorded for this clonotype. In nucleotides, the CDR3 is TGCAGTGCTAGTCCTAGGGCGAACACTGAAGCTTTCTTT. Its translation: CSASPRANTEAFF. The genes are TRBV20-1 and TRBJ1-1; no reliable D call. Germline values: CDR1 DFQATT, CDR2 SNEGSKA (reference sequence). The V and J ends lost 3 bases and 1 base respectively, with 9 bases between them. This CDR3 comprises 13 residues.

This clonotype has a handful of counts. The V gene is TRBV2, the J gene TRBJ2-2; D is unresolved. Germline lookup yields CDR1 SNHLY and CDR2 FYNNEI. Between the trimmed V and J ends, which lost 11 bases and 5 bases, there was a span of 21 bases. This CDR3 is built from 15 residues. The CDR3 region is CAVGFVVFGTGELFF. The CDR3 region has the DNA TGTGCCGTAGGATTCGTAGTATTCGGGACCGGGGAGCTGTTTTTT.

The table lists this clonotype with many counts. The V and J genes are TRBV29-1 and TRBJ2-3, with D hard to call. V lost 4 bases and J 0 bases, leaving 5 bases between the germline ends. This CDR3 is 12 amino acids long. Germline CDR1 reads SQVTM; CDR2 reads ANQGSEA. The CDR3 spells CSVGASTDTQYF. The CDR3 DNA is TGCAGCGTTGGAGCTAGCACAGATACGCAGTATTTT.

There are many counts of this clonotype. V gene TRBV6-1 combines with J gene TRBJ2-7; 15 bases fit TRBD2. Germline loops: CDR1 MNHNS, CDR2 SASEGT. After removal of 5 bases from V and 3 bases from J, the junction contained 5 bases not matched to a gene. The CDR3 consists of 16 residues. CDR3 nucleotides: TGTGCCAGCAGTAGACCGGGACTAGCGGGAGGCTACGAGCAGTACTTC. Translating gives CASSRPGLAGGYEQYF.

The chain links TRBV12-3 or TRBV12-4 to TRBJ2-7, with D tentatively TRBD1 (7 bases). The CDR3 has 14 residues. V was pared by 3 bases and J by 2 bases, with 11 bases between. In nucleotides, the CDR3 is TGTGCCAGCAGTTTCACAGGGGAGGCCTACGAGCAGTACTTC. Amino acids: CASSFTGEAYEQYF.

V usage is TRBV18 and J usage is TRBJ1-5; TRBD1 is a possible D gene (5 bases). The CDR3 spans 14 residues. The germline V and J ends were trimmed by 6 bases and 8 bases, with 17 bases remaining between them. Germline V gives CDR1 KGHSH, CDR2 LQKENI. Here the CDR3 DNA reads TGTGCCAGCTCTTCCCAGGGTTCTGTGGAGCCCCAGCATTTT. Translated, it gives CASSSQGSVEPQHF.

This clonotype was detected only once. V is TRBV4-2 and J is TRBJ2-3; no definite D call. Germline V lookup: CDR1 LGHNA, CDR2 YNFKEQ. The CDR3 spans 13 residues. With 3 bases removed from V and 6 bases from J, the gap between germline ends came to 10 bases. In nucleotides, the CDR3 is TGTGCCAGCAGCCAGGGCGGTTGGGATACGCAGTATTTT. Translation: CASSQGGWDTQYF.

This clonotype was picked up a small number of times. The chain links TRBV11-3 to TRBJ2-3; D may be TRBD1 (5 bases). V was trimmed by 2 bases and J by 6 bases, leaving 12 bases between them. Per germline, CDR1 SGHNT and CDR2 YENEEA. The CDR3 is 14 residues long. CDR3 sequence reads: CASSLRGSWDTQYF. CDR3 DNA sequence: TGTGCCAGCAGCTTAAGGGGTTCATGGGATACGCAGTATTTT. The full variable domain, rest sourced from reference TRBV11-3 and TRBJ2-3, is EAGVVQSPRYKIIEKKQPVAFWCNPISGHNTLYWYLQNLGQGPELLIRYENEEAVDDSQLPKDRFSAERLKGVDSTLKIQPAELGDSAVYLCASSLRGSWDTQYFGPGTRLTVL.

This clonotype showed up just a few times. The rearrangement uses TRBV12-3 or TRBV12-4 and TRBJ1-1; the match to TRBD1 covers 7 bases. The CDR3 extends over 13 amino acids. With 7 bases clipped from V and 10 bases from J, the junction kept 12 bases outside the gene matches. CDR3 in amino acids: CASTLMIRGRAFF. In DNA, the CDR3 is TGTGCCAGCACCCTCATGATCAGGGGGAGAGCTTTCTTT.

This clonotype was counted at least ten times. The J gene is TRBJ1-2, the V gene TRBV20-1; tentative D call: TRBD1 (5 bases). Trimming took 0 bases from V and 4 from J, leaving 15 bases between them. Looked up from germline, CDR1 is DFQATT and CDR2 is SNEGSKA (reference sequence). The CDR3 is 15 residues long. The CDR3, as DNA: TGCAGTGCTAGAGATAATCGGTTCGACAGCTATGGCTACACCTTC. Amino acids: CSARDNRFDSYGYTF.

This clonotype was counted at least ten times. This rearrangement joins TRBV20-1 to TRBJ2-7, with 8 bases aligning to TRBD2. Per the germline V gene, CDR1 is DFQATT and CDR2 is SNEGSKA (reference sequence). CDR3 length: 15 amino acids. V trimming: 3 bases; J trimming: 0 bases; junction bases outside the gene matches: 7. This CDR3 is CSASALAGLSYEQYF. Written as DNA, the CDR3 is TGCAGTGCTAGCGCCCTAGCGGGCCTCTCCTACGAGCAGTACTTC.

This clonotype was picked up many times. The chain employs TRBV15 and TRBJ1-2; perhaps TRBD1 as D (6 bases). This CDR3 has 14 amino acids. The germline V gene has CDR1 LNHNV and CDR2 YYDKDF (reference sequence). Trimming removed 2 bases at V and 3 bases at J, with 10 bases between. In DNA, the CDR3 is TGTGCCACCAGCAGAACCGGACAGCACTATGGCTACACCTTC. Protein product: CATSRTGQHYGYTF.

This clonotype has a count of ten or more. The CDR3 is CASSQREGREEQYF. The CDR3 DNA follows: TGTGCCAGCAGCCAGCGGGAGGGCCGGGAGGAGCAGTACTTC. The chain recombines TRBV12-3 or TRBV12-4 with TRBJ2-7; TRBD2 aligns across 10 bases. This CDR3 comprises 14 residues. The trim removed 6 bases at V and 7 bases at J, leaving 9 bases unmatched.

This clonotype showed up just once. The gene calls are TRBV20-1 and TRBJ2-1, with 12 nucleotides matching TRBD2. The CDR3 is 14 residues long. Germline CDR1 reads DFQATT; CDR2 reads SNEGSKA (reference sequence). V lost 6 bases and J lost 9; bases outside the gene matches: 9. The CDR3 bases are TGCAGTGCAAGGACTAGCGGGGAGGTTGGTGAGCAGTTCTTC. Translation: CSARTSGEVGEQFF.

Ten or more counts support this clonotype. CDR3 nucleotide sequence: TGCAGCGTTGATTTGAGGGCGGCCTACAATGAGCAGTTCTTC. This encodes CSVDLRAAYNEQFF. The chain joins TRBV29-1 to TRBJ2-1; D is perhaps TRBD2 (5 bases). This CDR3 is built from 14 residues. In germline, CDR1 is SQVTM, CDR2 ANQGSEA. Trimming removed 3 bases from V and 2 bases from J, with 11 bases in between.

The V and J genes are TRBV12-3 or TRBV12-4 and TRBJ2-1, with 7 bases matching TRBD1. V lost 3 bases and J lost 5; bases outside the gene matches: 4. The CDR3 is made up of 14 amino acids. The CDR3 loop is CASSLETGHNEQFF. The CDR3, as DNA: TGTGCCAGCAGTTTGGAGACAGGGCACAATGAGCAGTTCTTC.

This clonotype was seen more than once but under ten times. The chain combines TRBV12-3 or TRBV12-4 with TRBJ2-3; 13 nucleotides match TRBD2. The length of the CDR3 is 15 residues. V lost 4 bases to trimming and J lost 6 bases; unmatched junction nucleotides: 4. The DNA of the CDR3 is TGTGCCAGCAGTTCCGGGACTAGCGGGATCGATACGCAGTATTTT. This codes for CASSSGTSGIDTQYF.

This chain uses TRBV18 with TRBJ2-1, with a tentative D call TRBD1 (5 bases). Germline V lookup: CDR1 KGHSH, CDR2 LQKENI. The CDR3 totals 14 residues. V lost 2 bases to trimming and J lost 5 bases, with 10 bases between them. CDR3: CASSPGRVHNEQFF. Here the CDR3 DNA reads TGTGCCAGCTCACCAGGCAGGGTCCACAATGAGCAGTTCTTC.

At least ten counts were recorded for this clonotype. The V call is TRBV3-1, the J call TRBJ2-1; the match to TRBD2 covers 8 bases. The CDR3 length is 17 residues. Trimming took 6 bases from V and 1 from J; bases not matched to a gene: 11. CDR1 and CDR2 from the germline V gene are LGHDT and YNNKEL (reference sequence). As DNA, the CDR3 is TGTGCCAGCAGTCACACTATAGCGGGAAGGTCCTACAATGAGCAGTTCTTC. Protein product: CASSHTIAGRSYNEQFF.

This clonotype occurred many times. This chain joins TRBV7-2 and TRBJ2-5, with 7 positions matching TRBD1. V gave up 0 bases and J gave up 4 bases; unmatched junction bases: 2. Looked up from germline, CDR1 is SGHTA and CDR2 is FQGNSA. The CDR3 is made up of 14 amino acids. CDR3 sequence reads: CASSLAGGIETQYF. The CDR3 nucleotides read TGTGCCAGCAGCTTAGCAGGGGGCATAGAGACCCAGTACTTC.